The TCR beta chain under discussion was sequenced for a study of PD-1 blockade in mismatch repair-deficient tumors. Turning to the study itself: Patients had 12 mismatch repair-deficient cancer types, all previously treated and progressing.

Points on this clone: Its antigen is undetermined.

CDR1 MNHEY and CDR2 SMNVEV come from the germline V gene (reference sequence). CDR3 length equals 17 residues. V was cut by 0 bases and J by 1 base, with 15 bases left in between. Study results and limitations: Tumor-resident clones, often undetectable pretreatment in blood, expanded then contracted after pembrolizumab.

Sequenced by immunoSEQ multiplex PCR; TCRdb stores in-frame clones only, minus some. The sample holds some 130,000 clones, around nine tenths seen once. The chain links TRBV27 to TRBJ2-5; the D gene could be TRBD1 or TRBD2 (6 bases each). The sequenced sample was peripheral blood, obtained approximately 73 weeks after starting pembrolizumab. The sequence came from an adult with mismatch repair-deficient cancer. DNA for the CDR3: TGTGCCAGCAGTTTATCCGGGGGCTCACTATTCCAAGAGACCCAGTACTTC. Amino acids: CASSLSGGSLFQETQYF.